This TCR beta chain appears in the sequencing data of a study of CD8+ T cells in alopecia areata. Whole-study context: Treated patients received oral tofacitinib, 5 to 10 mg twice daily.

Documented treatment: oral pan-JAK inhibitor, 5-10 mg twice daily. It was from PBMCs that CD4+ and CD8+ T cells were sorted. RNA extraction was followed by reverse transcription into cDNA, which acted as the sequencing template. The method was immunoSEQ multiplex PCR; TCRdb's version includes in-frame clones alone and lacks a portion of them. The table includes 150,000 to 200,000 clones, roughly 60% detected once. CDR3 length: 15 amino acids. As concerns this clone: Its matching antigen is unknown.

General observations from the study: Many expanded lesional clones persisted in scalp and blood during tofacitinib.

This clonotype originated in a human donor with alopecia areata. The material was CD4+ T cells sorted from blood, obtained at week 24, from a patient treated with tofacitinib. The rearrangement uses TRBV21-1 and TRBJ2-5; the table names TRBD2, a call not compared with the DNA. TRBV21-1 is a pseudogene segment. CDR3 sequence: CASSRGAPQRETQYF. The CDR3 nucleotides are TGTGCCAGCAGTCGGGGGGCGCCACAACGGGAGACCCAGTACTTC.